These 22 T cell receptor beta chains came from one sample sequenced in a study of CD8 T cells in ankylosing spondylitis (dated by TCRdb to about 2017). Broad study findings and their caveats: Blood from ankylosing spondylitis patients appeared to be characterized by a TCR beta motif composed of eight highly homologous amino acid variants.

What these receptors recognize is not known. Library preparation was by 5' RACE. TCRdb names Illumina HiSeq 2500 as the instrument used. TCRdb reprocessed the public reads (quality trimming at Q25 with fastp, clone calling with MiXCR) and kept in-frame beta chains. Entries are consolidated by CDR3 protein sequence, retaining the most common genes and DNA. This sample is represented by 400,000 to 450,000 distinct CDR3 sequences; 15% to 20% of them were singletons. Of the sample, 0.95% to 1.1% is held by the ten largest clones. The sequencing sample was made of blood, either unsorted or a sorted T cell fraction (not recorded which). The origin of the receptors is a male donor with ankylosing spondylitis.

The gene calls are TRBV7-2 and TRBJ1-2, with D possibly being TRBD1 (5 bases). Germline values: CDR1 SGHTA, CDR2 FQGNSA. The V and J ends lost 4 bases and 6 bases respectively, with 15 bases between them. The CDR3 is 14 amino acids. CDR3 loop: CASSSPLGENGYTF. CDR3 DNA: TGTGCCAGCAGCTCCCCCCTAGGGGAGAATGGCTACACCTTC. The complete variable domain, with remaining parts taken from reference TRBV7-2 and TRBJ1-2, reads GAGVSQSPSNKVTEKGKDVELRCDPISGHTALYWYRQSLGQGLEFLIYFQGNSAPDKSGLPSDRFSAERTGGSVSTLTIQRTQQEDSAVYLCASSSPLGENGYTFGSGTRLTVV.

J is TRBJ2-1 and V is TRBV5-1, with 14 bases that match TRBD2. CDR3 length: 14 amino acids. The V and J ends lost 10 bases and 8 bases, in that order; junction bases with no gene match: 8. Germline assignment: CDR1 SGHRS and CDR2 YFSETQ. The CDR3 DNA reads as TGCGCCCACTGGACTAGCGGGGGGATATATGAGCAGTTCTTC. Protein product: CAHWTSGGIYEQFF. Full variable domain (missing parts from reference TRBV5-1 and TRBJ2-1): KAGVTQTPRYLIKTRGQQVTLSCSPISGHRSVSWYQQTPGQGLQFLFEYFSETQRNKGNFPGRFSGRQFSNSRSEMNVSTLELGDSALYLCAHWTSGGIYEQFFGPGTRLTVL.

This clonotype was seen a few times. The genes are TRBV5-4 and TRBJ1-2; D unresolved. The V end was cut by 0 bases, the J end by 5 bases, with 8 bases between. Germline V CDR1 and CDR2: SGHNT, YYREEE (reference sequence). CDR3 length: 13 residues. In DNA, the CDR3 is TGTGCCAGCAGCTTGGCGGGGTTGTATGGCTACACCTTC. Its translation is CASSLAGLYGYTF.

This chain uses TRBV6-1 with TRBJ1-2; TRBD1 matches 7 bases. Trimming took 5 bases from V and 6 from J; bases not matched to a gene: 6. This CDR3 is 13 amino acids long. Germline loops: CDR1 MNHNS, CDR2 SASEGT. CDR3 in DNA: TGTGCCAGCAGTCCAGGGGGGGGTCATGGCTACACCTTC. Translated: CASSPGGGHGYTF.

This clonotype was counted many times. The V and J genes are TRBV9 and TRBJ2-5; 9 bases agree with TRBD2. The CDR3 extends over 16 amino acids. Germline V gene sequence: CDR1 SGDLS, CDR2 YYNGEE. V lost 1 base, J lost 5 bases, and 9 bases stayed unmatched. The CDR3 is CASSVMSGRSGETQYF. DNA for the CDR3: TGTGCCAGCAGCGTAATGAGCGGGAGGTCCGGGGAGACCCAGTACTTC.

Remarks on this clonotype: Given a much more abundant clone one base away, this may be a read error. The chain uses TRBV3-1 and TRBJ2-1; no firm D call. CDR1 is LGHDT and CDR2 is YNNKEL in the germline V gene (reference sequence). CDR3 size: 15 residues. CDR3 loop: CACSQGPSSYNEQFF. The CDR3 DNA follows: TGTGCCTGCAGCCAAGGCCCTAGCTCCTACAATGAGCAGTTCTTC.

The genes are TRBV20-1 and TRBJ2-7; 8 positions match TRBD1. The V gene's germline CDR1 is DFQATT and CDR2 SNEGSKA (reference sequence). V trimming: 6 bases; J trimming: 6 bases; junction bases outside the gene matches: 10. There are 13 residues in the CDR3. The CDR3 loop is CSASNPTGGEQYF. Here the CDR3 DNA reads TGCAGTGCCTCTAACCCCACAGGGGGCGAGCAGTACTTC.

The chain recombines TRBV28 with TRBJ1-1; TRBD1 matches at 7 bases. The CDR3 runs to 14 residues. With V trimmed by 8 bases and J by 5 bases, 11 bases remained unmatched. Germline CDR1 is MDHEN and CDR2 is SYDVKM. The CDR3 loop is CASPGRGLRTEAFF. DNA of the CDR3: TGTGCCAGCCCCGGGAGGGGGCTTAGGACTGAAGCTTTCTTT.

This clonotype was counted between two and nine times. This sequence joins TRBV6-1 and TRBJ2-1; TRBD2 matches at 11 bases. V gave up 9 bases and J gave up 8 bases; unmatched junction bases: 9. The CDR3 spans 14 residues. The germline gives CDR1 MNHNS, CDR2 SASEGT. This CDR3 reads CASDSGGALDEQFF. In DNA form, the CDR3 reads TGTGCCAGTGATAGCGGGGGGGCCTTGGATGAGCAGTTCTTC.

The chain is built from TRBV12-3 or TRBV12-4 and TRBJ2-7, with 12 bases aligning to TRBD2. J was trimmed by 6 bases and V by 6 bases; bases with no gene match: 6. The CDR3 runs to 14 residues. In DNA form, the CDR3 reads TGTGCCAGCAGAAGGGTACTAGCGGGAGGCGAGCAGTACTTC. Protein sequence: CASRRVLAGGEQYF.

This CDR3 reads CASSISQISGANVLTF. CDR3 DNA: TGTGCCAGTAGTATCTCACAGATCTCTGGGGCCAACGTCCTGACTTTC. This rearrangement joins TRBV19 to TRBJ2-6, with D unresolved. The CDR3 consists of 16 residues. The germline CDR1 and CDR2 sequences are LNHDA and SQIVND (reference sequence). V lost 3 bases, J lost 0 bases, and 9 bases lay in between.

This clonotype has only a few counts. This chain links TRBV20-1 with TRBJ2-1; the match to TRBD1 covers 9 bases. The CDR3 sequence is 15 residues long. V trimming: 3 bases; J trimming: 7 bases; junction bases outside the gene matches: 10. From germline, CDR1 is DFQATT and CDR2 SNEGSKA (reference sequence). The CDR3 DNA sequence: TGCAGTGCTAGCCCCCGGGACAGGGCAGGTAATGAGCAGTTCTTC. It yields the protein CSASPRDRAGNEQFF.

The chain is built from TRBV24-1 and TRBJ2-1, with 13 bases that match TRBD2. The V gene's germline CDR1 is KGHDR and CDR2 SFDVKD. The CDR3 runs 18 residues. Losses at the gene ends were 10 bases for V and 6 bases for J; bases not matched to a gene: 17. CDR3 nucleotide sequence: TGTGCCACGCGCCCCGCTAGAACTAGCGGGGGGGAGGGCAATGAGCAGTTCTTC. The encoded protein is CATRPARTSGGEGNEQFF.

The chain joins TRBV20-1 to TRBJ1-4; perhaps TRBD1 as D (5 bases). Trimming pared 0 bases from V and 6 bases from J, leaving 14 bases between. Germline CDR1 is DFQATT and CDR2 is SNEGSKA (reference sequence). There are 15 residues in the CDR3. The CDR3 DNA reads TGCAGTGCTAGAGATGGCGGGGGTCGGGATGAAAAACTGTTTTTT. Translating it yields CSARDGGGRDEKLFF.

This chain links TRBV5-1 with TRBJ2-3; 10 bases match TRBD2. Unmatched junction bases numbered 12, after V lost 0 bases and J lost 2 bases. Germline V gene lookup returns CDR1 SGHRS and CDR2 YFSETQ. The CDR3 length is 19 residues. In DNA, the CDR3 is TGCGCCAGCAGCTTGGCCTTCGGGCTAGCGGGGGAGGTCACAGATACGCAGTATTTT. Encoded protein: CASSLAFGLAGEVTDTQYF.

A few counts support this clonotype. This chain uses TRBV29-1 with TRBJ2-5, with D perhaps being TRBD1 or TRBD2 (5 bases each). Trimming left V 7 bases short and J 6 bases short, with 18 bases between. The germline gives CDR1 SQVTM, CDR2 ANQGSEA. This CDR3 is 13 amino acids long. The CDR3 nucleotides read TGCAGCGCCTCGGGACGCCTGACCCAGACCCAGTACTTC. Its protein is CSASGRLTQTQYF.

The chain combines TRBV7-9 with TRBJ2-1, with 13 positions matching TRBD2. V was clipped by 5 bases and J by 6 bases; unmatched bases: 4. This CDR3 region has 15 residues. Germline values: CDR1 SEHNR, CDR2 FQNEAQ (reference sequence). The CDR3 DNA is TGTGCCAGCAGCCCGACTAGCGGGGGGACCAATGAGCAGTTCTTC. It encodes CASSPTSGGTNEQFF.

The V gene is TRBV20-1, the J gene TRBJ2-3; possible D gene TRBD2, 7 bases. The CDR3 has 10 amino acids. The germline V gene has CDR1 DFQATT and CDR2 SNEGSKA (reference sequence). V gave up 5 bases and J gave up 12 bases, with 12 bases separating them. The CDR3 is CSAEGGAQYF. The CDR3 DNA is TGCAGTGCTGAGGGGGGGGCCCAGTATTTT.

This clonotype turned up a few times. The chain has TRBV6-2 or TRBV6-3 and TRBJ2-3, with 8 bases lining up with TRBD2. The CDR3 consists of 20 residues. The junction had 15 bases not matched to a gene; V was cut back by 0 bases and J by 1 base. Germline loops: CDR1 MNHEY, CDR2 SVGEGT. CDR3 sequence (DNA): TGTGCCAGCAGTTACTCCCACGGGGGGGCCCAAACGTCTGGCACAGATACGCAGTATTTT. It yields the protein CASSYSHGGAQTSGTDTQYF.

The V call is TRBV7-2, the J call TRBJ1-1; TRBD1 agrees at 7 bases. The germline V gene encodes CDR1 SGHTA and CDR2 FQGNSA. The V segment lost 0 bases and the J segment 7 bases; nucleotides outside the gene matches: 8. This CDR3 has 15 amino acids. The CDR3 reads CASSLADRAAIEAFF. The DNA for the CDR3 is TGTGCCAGCAGCTTAGCAGACAGGGCCGCCATTGAAGCTTTCTTT.

This clonotype was counted only a few times. The genes are TRBV20-1 and TRBJ2-7; possibly TRBD2 for D (6 bases). Germline CDR1 is DFQATT and CDR2 is SNEGSKA (reference sequence). V lost 6 bases to trimming and J lost 6 bases, with 15 bases between them. This CDR3 has 12 amino acids. The CDR3 DNA reads TGCAGTGCCGACGGGGACTTTGTCGAGCAGTACTTC. Protein product: CSADGDFVEQYF.

This chain connects TRBV20-1 to TRBJ2-3; TRBD1 matches 8 bases. The CDR3 covers 14 residues. In germline, CDR1 is DFQATT, CDR2 SNEGSKA (reference sequence). J gave up 2 bases and V 1 base, and 2 bases lay outside the gene matches. The CDR3 here is CSARGTGPTDTQYF. CDR3 nucleotides: TGCAGTGCTAGAGGGACAGGGCCCACAGATACGCAGTATTTT.